What follows are 32 T cell receptor beta chains derived from one specimen sequenced in a study of shared clonotypes between healthy human individuals. Terminally differentiated effector memory CD45RA+ cells were excluded from the naive CD8 cells, which were CD45RO-negative and positively selected for CCR7. Sequencing used immunoSEQ multiplex PCR; TCRdb keeps in-frame clones, though not all of them. The sample records approximately 810,000 clones, 80% to 95% being singletons. The sample taken for sequencing was naive CD8+ T cells sorted from blood. Source of these receptors: a young man in good health.

This clone was observed a single time. V usage is TRBV28 and J usage is TRBJ2-7; 7 bases agree with TRBD1. This CDR3 contains 16 residues. In germline, CDR1 is MDHEN, CDR2 SYDVKM. Germline trimming cut 4 bases from V and 6 bases from J; bases unmatched to any gene: 15. The CDR3 is CASSSYRDSGLGEQYF. CDR3 sequence (DNA): TGTGCCAGCAGTTCCTACCGGGACAGTGGGCTAGGCGAGCAGTACTTC. The complete variable domain, with remaining parts taken from reference TRBV28 and TRBJ2-7, reads DVKVTQSSRYLVKRTGEKVFLECVQDMDHENMFWYRQDPGLGLRLIYFSYDVKMKEKGDIPEGYSVSREKKERFSLILESASTNQTSMYLCASSSYRDSGLGEQYFGPGTRLTVT.

The J gene is TRBJ1-1, the V gene TRBV6-6, with 8 bases aligning to TRBD1. Per germline, CDR1 MNHNY and CDR2 SVGAGI (reference sequence). CDR3 length equals 13 residues. The V segment lost 8 bases and the J segment 1 base; nucleotides outside the gene matches: 3. CDR3 bases: TGTGCCAGCCGACAGGGGTCGAACACTGAAGCTTTCTTT. Translation: CASRQGSNTEAFF.

The CDR3 DNA sequence: TGCAGCGTTGAAGGCGTGGGACCGAGCTACGAGCAGTACTTC. This gives the protein CSVEGVGPSYEQYF. V is TRBV29-1 and J is TRBJ2-7, with D perhaps matching TRBD1 or TRBD2 (5 bases each). This CDR3 is 14 amino acids long. CDR1 SQVTM and CDR2 ANQGSEA come from the germline V gene. Trimming removed 1 base from V and 3 bases from J, with 13 bases in between.

The rearrangement uses TRBV28 and TRBJ2-1; maybe TRBD2 (6 bases). The CDR3 covers 11 residues. The germline V gene has CDR1 MDHEN and CDR2 SYDVKM. V lost 6 bases to trimming and J lost 13 bases, with 13 bases between them. CDR3 sequence (DNA): TGTGCCAGCAGCGCTGGACTACTACAGTTCTTC. Translating gives CASSAGLLQFF.

V is TRBV7-9 and J is TRBJ2-7; 7 bases agree with TRBD2. The V and J ends lost 3 bases and 3 bases, in that order; junction bases with no gene match: 2. The CDR3 extends over 13 amino acids. Germline CDR1 and CDR2: SEHNR and FQNEAQ (reference sequence). In nucleotides, the CDR3 is TGTGCCAGCAGCTTGCCTAGCGGCTACGAGCAGTACTTC. Translated: CASSLPSGYEQYF. Combining the CDR3 with reference TRBV7-9 and TRBJ2-7 gives the whole variable domain DTGVSQNPRHKITKRGQNVTFRCDPISEHNRLYWYRQTLGQGPEFLTYFQNEAQLEKSRLLSDRFSAERPKGSFSTLEIQRTEQGDSAMYLCASSLPSGYEQYFGPGTRLTVT.

The chain joins TRBV18 to TRBJ1-4, with D uncertain. Germline CDR1 reads KGHSH; CDR2 reads LQKENI. Trimming removed 2 bases from V and 8 bases from J, with 9 bases in between. This CDR3 is 13 amino acids long. For the CDR3, the DNA is TGTGCCAGCTCACCAAGTGGCCAGGAAAAACTGTTTTTT. Amino acids: CASSPSGQEKLFF.

The chain has TRBV28 and TRBJ1-4; 7 nucleotides line up with TRBD1. The trim removed 6 bases at V and 6 bases at J, leaving 13 bases unmatched. This CDR3 is 16 amino acids long. Germline-derived CDR1 and CDR2 are MDHEN and SYDVKM. CDR3 coding DNA: TGTGCCAGCAGCACAGGACAGGAATGGCCGTATGAAAAACTGTTTTTT. Translation: CASSTGQEWPYEKLFF.

The table lists this clone with a few counts. The chain combines TRBV6-1 with TRBJ2-2; 8 bases align to TRBD2. CDR3 size: 16 residues. J was trimmed by 4 bases and V by 4 bases; bases with no gene match: 8. From germline, CDR1 is MNHNS and CDR2 SASEGT. CDR3 region: CASSAVAGGSTGELFF. The CDR3 nucleotides read TGTGCCAGCAGTGCGGTGGCGGGAGGTAGCACCGGGGAGCTGTTTTTT.

V gene TRBV27 combines with J gene TRBJ2-1; 12 bases agree with TRBD2. Germline CDR1 MNHEY, CDR2 SMNVEV (reference sequence). The CDR3 extends over 15 amino acids. Unmatched junction bases numbered 9, after V lost 6 bases and J lost 9 bases. The DNA for the CDR3 is TGTGCCAGCAGCTACACTAGCGGGAGGTATGGTGAGCAGTTCTTC. It specifies CASSYTSGRYGEQFF.

The CDR3 sequence is CASSPYSGGVNYGYTF. Here the CDR3 DNA reads TGTGCCAGCAGCCCTTACTCAGGGGGCGTCAACTATGGCTACACCTTC. This sequence joins TRBV25-1 and TRBJ1-2, with TRBD1 identical over 8 bases. CDR3 length: 16 residues. V lost 6 bases and J lost 2; bases outside the gene matches: 11. Germline values: CDR1 MGHDK, CDR2 SYGVNS.

The J gene is TRBJ2-3, the V gene TRBV29-1; D not resolved. CDR1 is SQVTM and CDR2 is ANQGSEA in the germline V gene. The CDR3 runs 10 residues. Trimming pared 8 bases from V and 4 bases from J, leaving 7 bases between. In nucleotides, the CDR3 is TGCAGCCTTTGGGCAGATACGCAGTATTTT. As protein: CSLWADTQYF.

The V and J genes are TRBV4-1 and TRBJ1-1; unclear D gene. CDR3 length equals 15 residues. The V end was cut by 3 bases, the J end by 0 bases, with 11 bases between. Germline V CDR1 and CDR2: MGHRA, YSYEKL. The CDR3: CASSQGQMMNTEAFF. The CDR3 DNA follows: TGCGCCAGCAGCCAGGGCCAGATGATGAACACTGAAGCTTTCTTT.

This rearrangement joins TRBV27 to TRBJ1-5; D ambiguous. The length of the CDR3 is 13 residues. V was trimmed by 4 bases and J by 8 bases, leaving 12 bases between them. Germline assignment: CDR1 MNHEY and CDR2 SMNVEV (reference sequence). CDR3 sequence reads: CASSSQTGKPQHF. DNA for the CDR3: TGTGCCAGCAGTTCTCAGACCGGGAAGCCCCAGCATTTT.

The gene calls are TRBV5-1 and TRBJ2-1, with 8 bases that match TRBD1. Germline CDR1 and CDR2: SGHRS and YFSETQ. The V and J ends lost 5 bases and 4 bases, in that order; junction bases with no gene match: 8. This CDR3 spans 15 amino acids. The CDR3 nucleotides read TGCGCCAGCAGGCCACCGGGACAGGCATACAATGAGCAGTTCTTC. This codes for CASRPPGQAYNEQFF.

The chain couples TRBV11-2 to TRBJ2-4; 7 bases agree with TRBD2. After removal of 1 base from V and 1 base from J, the junction contained 7 bases not matched to a gene. Germline CDR1 and CDR2: SGHAT and FQNNGV. The CDR3 totals 17 residues. In DNA form, the CDR3 reads TGTGCCAGCAGCTTAGGGCGGGAGATGGTGGCCAAAAACATTCAGTACTTC. Its protein product is CASSLGREMVAKNIQYF. Full variable domain (remainder filled in from reference TRBV11-2 and TRBJ2-4): EAGVAQSPRYKIIEKRQSVAFWCNPISGHATLYWYQQILGQGPKLLIQFQNNGVVDDSQLPKDRFSAERLKGVDSTLKIQPAKLEDSAVYLCASSLGREMVAKNIQYFGAGTRLSVL.

J is TRBJ2-7 and V is TRBV7-9, with D maybe TRBD1 (6 bases). Deletions cut 5 bases from V and 7 bases from J, with 15 bases between. This CDR3 region has 13 residues. Per germline, CDR1 SEHNR and CDR2 FQNEAQ (reference sequence). CDR3 nucleotide sequence: TGTGCCAGCAGCATACGCACAGGGAATGAGCAGTACTTC. It is translated as CASSIRTGNEQYF.

The chain joins TRBV9 to TRBJ1-3; D remains unclear. With 0 bases removed from V and 0 bases from J, the gap between germline ends came to 10 bases. This CDR3 spans 16 amino acids. CDR1 is SGDLS, CDR2 YYNGEE, per germline. Written as DNA, the CDR3 is TGTGCCAGCAGCGTAGCTGAGGTCCCCTCTGGAAACACCATATATTTT. This translates into CASSVAEVPSGNTIYF.

The J gene is TRBJ2-7, the V gene TRBV9; D could derive from TRBD1 or TRBD2 (5 bases each). Germline CDR1 reads SGDLS; CDR2 reads YYNGEE. The CDR3 spans 14 residues. Trimming pared 3 bases from V and 7 bases from J, leaving 17 bases between. The CDR3 region is CASSAGTYAWEQYF. CDR3 DNA sequence: TGTGCCAGCAGCGCCGGGACCTACGCTTGGGAGCAGTACTTC.

V is TRBV18 and J is TRBJ2-1, with D unclear. The CDR3 length is 13 residues. V gave up 2 bases and J gave up 6 bases, with 8 bases separating them. Germline CDR1 reads KGHSH; CDR2 reads LQKENI. DNA for the CDR3: TGTGCCAGCTCACCAAACCCGCCCAATGAGCAGTTCTTC. It translates to CASSPNPPNEQFF. Full variable domain (remainder filled in from reference TRBV18 and TRBJ2-1): NAGVMQNPRHLVRRRGQEARLRCSPMKGHSHVYWYRQLPEEGLKFMVYLQKENIIDESGMPKERFSAEFPKEGPSILRIQQVVRGDSAAYFCASSPNPPNEQFFGPGTRLTVL.

This clone has only a few counts. Within the sample, other DNA sequences also encode this same CDR3. This sequence joins TRBV6-5 and TRBJ2-2; 9 positions agree with TRBD1. There are 15 residues in the CDR3. CDR1 MNHEY and CDR2 SVGAGI come from the germline V gene. V lost 2 bases, J lost 6 bases, and 4 bases stayed unmatched. The CDR3 loop is CASSYGTGRAGELFF. In DNA form, the CDR3 reads TGTGCCAGCAGTTACGGGACAGGGCGGGCCGGGGAGCTGTTTTTT.

The chain is built from TRBV5-5 and TRBJ1-2; D is possibly TRBD1 (6 bases). This CDR3 has 13 amino acids. The V end was cut by 3 bases, the J end by 4 bases, with 10 bases between. The germline V gene encodes CDR1 SGHKS and CDR2 YYEKEE (reference sequence). The CDR3 DNA reads as TGTGCCAGCAGCTCCGACAGGCCCTATGGCTACACCTTC. Protein sequence: CASSSDRPYGYTF.

This clone was seen a single time. The chain has TRBV29-1 and TRBJ2-7; D possibly uses TRBD1 or TRBD2 (5 bases each). CDR1 and CDR2 (germline): SQVTM, ANQGSEA. The V end was cut by 4 bases, the J end by 3 bases, with 13 bases between. This CDR3 has 13 amino acids. CDR3 region: CSVVGRGDYEQYF. In DNA form, the CDR3 reads TGCAGCGTTGTGGGTAGAGGGGACTACGAGCAGTACTTC.

This clone has only one observation. The chain employs TRBV14 and TRBJ2-7; D ambiguous. The CDR3 sequence is 13 residues long. V lost 0 bases to trimming and J lost 1 base, with 4 bases between them. CDR1 is SGHDN, CDR2 FVKESK, per germline. DNA for the CDR3: TGTGCCAGCAGCCAAGAGGGTTCCTACGAGCAGTACTTC. It is translated as CASSQEGSYEQYF.

This rearrangement joins TRBV28 to TRBJ2-1; 7 bases are a match to TRBD1. Germline V gene lookup returns CDR1 MDHEN and CDR2 SYDVKM. Trimming removed 6 bases from V and 6 bases from J; junction bases left unmatched: 2. The CDR3 length is 12 residues. Here the CDR3 reads CASRSGGNEQFF. CDR3 in DNA: TGTGCCAGCAGATCAGGGGGCAATGAGCAGTTCTTC.

The CDR3 loop reads CASSERGQSYEQYF. The CDR3 DNA follows: TGTGCCAGCAGTGAACGAGGGCAGTCCTACGAGCAGTACTTC. The chain employs TRBV2 and TRBJ2-7; D is perhaps TRBD2 (5 bases). V was trimmed by 2 bases and J by 1 base, leaving 9 bases between them. The germline CDR1 and CDR2 sequences are SNHLY and FYNNEI. The CDR3 length is 14 residues. Combining the CDR3 with reference TRBV2 and TRBJ2-7 gives the whole variable domain EPEVTQTPSHQVTQMGQEVILRCVPISNHLYFYWYRQILGQKVEFLVSFYNNEISEKSEIFDDQFSVERPDGSNFTLKIRSTKLEDSAMYFCASSERGQSYEQYFGPGTRLTVT.

The V and J genes are TRBV2 and TRBJ1-2; 8 positions match TRBD1. Germline V gene lookup returns CDR1 SNHLY and CDR2 FYNNEI. The CDR3 sequence is 13 residues long. The V gene end was trimmed by 7 bases and the J gene end by 9 bases; junction bases not matched to a gene: 10. The CDR3 loop is CASMELDRASYTF. The CDR3 DNA is TGTGCCAGCATGGAACTGGACAGGGCGAGCTACACCTTC.

V usage is TRBV2 and J usage is TRBJ1-1; D remains unclear. CDR3 length: 12 residues. CDR1 is SNHLY, CDR2 FYNNEI, per germline. Deletions cut 6 bases from V and 2 bases from J, with 7 bases between. The CDR3 protein is CASREGNTEAFF. CDR3 DNA: TGTGCCAGCAGGGAGGGAAACACTGAAGCTTTCTTT.

The CDR3 loop is CASSATGDSYNEQFF. In nucleotides, the CDR3 is TGTGCCAGCAGCGCGACAGGGGACTCCTACAATGAGCAGTTCTTC. This rearrangement joins TRBV7-9 to TRBJ2-1; 8 bases align to TRBD1. This CDR3 is built from 15 residues. After removal of 5 bases from V and 0 bases from J, the junction contained 3 bases not matched to a gene. The germline CDR1 and CDR2 sequences are SEHNR and FQNEAQ (reference sequence).

The chain has TRBV27 and TRBJ1-2; tentatively, D is TRBD1 (5 bases). V lost 0 bases and J 3 bases, leaving 8 bases between the germline ends. The CDR3 is 14 residues long. CDR1 MNHEY and CDR2 SMNVEV come from the germline V gene (reference sequence). The CDR3 loop reads CASSLSGPHYGYTF. The CDR3 nucleotides read TGTGCCAGCAGTTTATCGGGACCCCACTATGGCTACACCTTC.

The rearrangement joins TRBV7-6 to TRBJ2-7; D is possibly TRBD1 (6 bases). V was clipped by 1 base and J by 1 base, with 8 bases between them. Germline lookup yields CDR1 SGHVS and CDR2 FNYEAQ. There are 14 residues in the CDR3. The CDR3 protein is CASSLEQGSYEQYF. The CDR3 DNA reads as TGTGCCAGCAGCTTAGAACAGGGATCCTACGAGCAGTACTTC.

The rearrangement links TRBV28 to TRBJ1-1; the match to TRBD1 covers 10 bases. The V gene end was trimmed by 0 bases and the J gene end by 0 bases; junction bases not matched to a gene: 1. CDR1 is MDHEN and CDR2 is SYDVKM in the germline V gene. This CDR3 is built from 16 residues. The CDR3 nucleotides are TGTGCCAGCAGTTTATGGGGACAGGGGCTGAACACTGAAGCTTTCTTT. Residues: CASSLWGQGLNTEAFF.

This clone has only one observation. The chain uses TRBV5-4 and TRBJ2-7; D is undetermined. The CDR3 sequence is 15 residues long. The germline V and J ends were trimmed by 3 bases and 5 bases, with 18 bases remaining between them. The V gene's germline CDR1 is SGHNT and CDR2 YYREEE (reference sequence). In DNA, the CDR3 is TGTGCCAGCAGCTCTCTCCGTCGGTACGTTGACGAGCAGTACTTC. Translation gives CASSSLRRYVDEQYF.